The 23 T cell receptor beta chains below all came from one sample that was sequenced in a study of radiotherapy plus CTLA-4 blockade in lung cancer. Produced via immunoSEQ multiplex PCR; TCRdb's table is partial and in-frame only. The table lists about 38,000 clones, over 70% of them singletons, with 8.9% in the top ten. The specimen comprised peripheral blood, sampled from a patient treated with radiotherapy plus ipilimumab. The source of these receptors is a human donor with non-small cell lung cancer who had stable disease on radiotherapy plus ipilimumab.

The chain joins TRBV4-1 to TRBJ1-1, with TRBD1 as a possible D gene (5 bases). Per germline, CDR1 MGHRA and CDR2 YSYEKL. Trimming left V 4 bases short and J 3 bases short, with 15 bases between. This CDR3 has 15 residues. Here the CDR3 DNA reads TGCGCCAGCAGCCGCGGGTGGGGGGAGCACACTGAAGCTTTCTTT. Translation: CASSRGWGEHTEAFF.

This sequence joins TRBV28 and TRBJ1-5; no reliable D call. CDR1 is MDHEN and CDR2 is SYDVKM in the germline V gene. The germline V and J ends were trimmed by 5 bases and 0 bases, with 11 bases remaining between them. The CDR3 is 15 residues long. This CDR3 is CASSHPGDSNQPQHF. The CDR3 DNA reads as TGTGCCAGCAGTCATCCAGGAGATAGCAATCAGCCCCAGCATTTT.

This clone was recorded only once. The chain couples TRBV11-2 to TRBJ1-2; possible D gene TRBD1, 6 bases. The V and J ends lost 1 base and 6 bases respectively, with 12 bases between them. CDR1 is SGHAT and CDR2 is FQNNGV in the germline V gene. This CDR3 comprises 14 residues. The CDR3, as DNA: TGTGCCAGCAGCTTAGCACAGGGATACGATGGCTACACCTTC. This codes for CASSLAQGYDGYTF. Drawing the rest from reference TRBV11-2 and TRBJ1-2, the complete variable domain is EAGVAQSPRYKIIEKRQSVAFWCNPISGHATLYWYQQILGQGPKLLIQFQNNGVVDDSQLPKDRFSAERLKGVDSTLKIQPAKLEDSAVYLCASSLAQGYDGYTFGSGTRLTVV.

The gene calls are TRBV6-6 and TRBJ1-2, with D perhaps TRBD1 (5 bases). CDR1 and CDR2 (germline): MNHNY, SVGAGI (reference sequence). The CDR3 has 12 residues. Between the trimmed V and J ends, which lost 5 bases and 8 bases, there was a span of 12 bases. The CDR3 here is CASSKRGEGYTF. The CDR3 DNA follows: TGTGCCAGCAGTAAAAGGGGCGAGGGCTACACCTTC.

This clone was seen once. The chain employs TRBV5-4 and TRBJ1-2; D may be TRBD1 (6 bases). Germline V CDR1 and CDR2: SGHNT, YYREEE (reference sequence). This CDR3 is 14 amino acids long. Trimming stripped 1 base from V and 5 bases from J, with 12 bases between. CDR3 sequence (DNA): TGTGCCAGCAGCTTGCAGGGGAAGGATTATGGCTACACCTTC. Protein: CASSLQGKDYGYTF.

The chain combines TRBV9 with TRBJ1-3; D might be TRBD1 (5 bases). The CDR3 is 16 amino acids. The germline gives CDR1 SGDLS, CDR2 YYNGEE. Trimming took 1 base from V and 2 from J, leaving 13 bases between them. CDR3 nucleotides: TGTGCCAGCAGCGTAACATCCGGGGGAGCTGGAAACACCATATATTTT. Amino acids: CASSVTSGGAGNTIYF. Complete variable domain (other parts from reference TRBV9 and TRBJ1-3): DSGVTQTPKHLITATGQRVTLRCSPRSGDLSVYWYQQSLDQGLQFLIQYYNGEERAKGNILERFSAQQFPDLHSELNLSSLELGDSALYFCASSVTSGGAGNTIYFGEGSWLTVV.

The CDR3 DNA sequence: TGTGCCAGCAGGGGGGCAGAGCTCAAGGTC. This gives the protein CASRGAELKV. The chain combines TRBV6-1 with TRBJ2-7, with TRBD1 as a possible D gene (6 bases). The germline CDR1 and CDR2 sequences are MNHNS and SASEGT. The CDR3 is 10 residues long.

V and J are TRBV9 and TRBJ1-6; unclear D gene. Trimming removed 1 base at V and 8 bases at J, with 7 bases between. Germline V gene sequence: CDR1 SGDLS, CDR2 YYNGEE. CDR3 length: 13 residues. The CDR3 DNA reads TGTGCCAGCAGCGTAACGTCAGATTCACCCCTCCACTTT. Protein sequence: CASSVTSDSPLHF.

About this clone itself: The junction departs from the called germline gene at one end, perhaps through a read error. This specimen includes other DNA sequences encoding the same CDR3. This chain joins TRBV10-3 and TRBJ1-3; D gene uncertain. The CDR3 covers 12 residues. CDR1 is ENHRY and CDR2 is SYGVKD in the germline V gene. The CDR3 DNA reads as TGCGCCATCAGTCGTTCTGGAAACACCATATATTTT. This encodes CAISRSGNTIYF.

This clone appeared a few times. The chain is built from TRBV2 and TRBJ2-2; the D is unclear. CDR1 and CDR2 (germline): SNHLY, FYNNEI. With 7 bases removed from V and 4 bases from J, the gap between germline ends came to 10 bases. CDR3 size: 13 residues. In nucleotides, the CDR3 is TGTGCCAGCACCGTATCGGGCACCGGGGAGCTGTTTTTT. Protein product: CASTVSGTGELFF. Drawing the rest from reference TRBV2 and TRBJ2-2, the complete variable domain is EPEVTQTPSHQVTQMGQEVILRCVPISNHLYFYWYRQILGQKVEFLVSFYNNEISEKSEIFDDQFSVERPDGSNFTLKIRSTKLEDSAMYFCASTVSGTGELFFGEGSRLTVL.

V usage is TRBV28 and J usage is TRBJ2-1; D ambiguous. The CDR3 length is 14 residues. V was cut by 6 bases and J by 4 bases, with 13 bases left in between. In germline, CDR1 is MDHEN, CDR2 SYDVKM. The CDR3 coding sequence is TGTGCCAGCAGCTCCCCGTCGACGTACAATGAGCAGTTCTTC. Protein product: CASSSPSTYNEQFF. The variable domain in full, completed from reference TRBV28 and TRBJ2-1, reads DVKVTQSSRYLVKRTGEKVFLECVQDMDHENMFWYRQDPGLGLRLIYFSYDVKMKEKGDIPEGYSVSREKKERFSLILESASTNQTSMYLCASSSPSTYNEQFFGPGTRLTVL.

This clone was seen more than once but under ten times. The V call is TRBV6-1, the J call TRBJ2-7, with D possibly being TRBD1 (5 bases). Trimming left V 6 bases short and J 0 bases short, with 9 bases between. The germline CDR1 and CDR2 sequences are MNHNS and SASEGT. The CDR3 runs to 13 residues. The CDR3 nucleotides are TGTGCCAGCAGGAGACAGAGCTCCTACGAGCAGTACGTC. Translated, it gives CASRRQSSYEQYV.

The chain has TRBV19 and TRBJ1-4; 9 nucleotides line up with TRBD1. Germline V gene sequence: CDR1 LNHDA, CDR2 SQIVND (reference sequence). The CDR3 has 14 residues. V gave up 5 bases and J gave up 7 bases; unmatched junction bases: 5. This CDR3 reads CASSEDRGGEKLFF. The CDR3 DNA follows: TGTGCCAGTAGTGAGGACAGGGGAGGTGAAAAACTGTTTTTT.

The J gene is TRBJ2-7, the V gene TRBV6-1, with 8 bases aligning to TRBD1. V shed 5 bases, J shed 1 base, and the junction held 4 bases outside the gene matches. The CDR3 is 14 amino acids. Germline V lookup: CDR1 MNHNS, CDR2 SASEGT. The CDR3, as DNA: TGTGCCAGCAGTTCCGGGACAGGATCCTACGAGCAGTACTTC. Amino acid sequence: CASSSGTGSYEQYF.

The chain carries TRBV7-9 and TRBJ1-1; possibly TRBD1 for D (5 bases). The V end lost 5 bases, the J end lost 11 bases, and 18 bases lay between the germline ends. The V gene's germline CDR1 is SEHNR and CDR2 FQNEAQ (reference sequence). The CDR3 runs to 13 residues. CDR3 protein: CASSLPGTLSAFF. For the CDR3, the DNA is TGTGCCAGCAGCCTCCCCGGGACTCTCAGCGCTTTCTTT.

The chain joins TRBV9 to TRBJ1-6, with 7 bases fitting TRBD1. The CDR3 extends over 15 amino acids. Trimming took 2 bases from V and 10 from J; bases not matched to a gene: 9. CDR1 SGDLS and CDR2 YYNGEE come from the germline V gene. CDR3 sequence (DNA): TGTGCCAGCAGCGTCCGGGACAGCCAGCGCTCACCCCTCCACTTT. This codes for CASSVRDSQRSPLHF.

This clone was counted a few times. V is TRBV9 and J is TRBJ1-2; D is unresolved. The CDR3 totals 18 residues. The V gene's germline CDR1 is SGDLS and CDR2 YYNGEE. V was shortened by 4 bases and J by 0 bases, with 22 bases between the two germline ends. CDR3 loop: CASSPTGRPPLANYGYTF. CDR3 in DNA: TGTGCCAGCAGCCCTACTGGACGCCCACCTTTAGCTAACTATGGCTACACCTTC.

This clone was counted a few times. CDR3 sequence: CASSTGTGFNQPQHF. CDR3 coding DNA: TGTGCCAGCAGTACCGGGACAGGGTTTAATCAGCCCCAGCATTTT. J is TRBJ1-5 and V is TRBV6-1; 9 nucleotides align to TRBD1. V shed 5 bases, J shed 4 bases, and the junction held 6 bases outside the gene matches. Germline values: CDR1 MNHNS, CDR2 SASEGT. The CDR3 is 15 amino acids.

This chain links TRBV6-5 with TRBJ1-5; no reliable D call. V was cut by 0 bases and J by 5 bases, with 11 bases left in between. CDR1 and CDR2 from the germline V gene are MNHEY and SVGAGI. The CDR3 runs 15 residues. CDR3 nucleotide sequence: TGTGCCAGCAGTTACTCGTTAGCTGGAGATCAGCCCCAGCATTTT. It yields the protein CASSYSLAGDQPQHF.

The chain uses TRBV30 and TRBJ1-5, with D tentatively TRBD1 (5 bases). The V gene lost 2 bases and the J gene lost 5 bases, with 19 bases spanning the gap. Germline CDR1 reads GTSNPN; CDR2 reads SVGIG (reference sequence). This CDR3 is built from 16 residues. This CDR3 reads CAWSPLGGGRYQPQHF. DNA of the CDR3: TGTGCCTGGAGTCCTCTGGGGGGAGGACGTTATCAGCCCCAGCATTTT.

This clone was observed a single time. The chain carries TRBV28 and TRBJ1-4; 8 nucleotides agree with TRBD1. CDR1 is MDHEN, CDR2 SYDVKM, per germline. CDR3 length: 15 amino acids. J gave up 10 bases and V 2 bases, and 9 bases lay outside the gene matches. CDR3 protein: CASSLAGTGDGKLFF. Written as DNA, the CDR3 is TGTGCCAGCAGTTTAGCCGGGACAGGAGATGGAAAACTGTTTTTT.

The V gene is TRBV6-6, the J gene TRBJ1-2; 7 nucleotides line up with TRBD1. This CDR3 comprises 13 residues. V was pared by 8 bases and J by 5 bases, with 8 bases of the junction left unmatched. Germline loops: CDR1 MNHNY, CDR2 SVGAGI (reference sequence). The DNA for the CDR3 is TGTGCCAGCTATGACAGGGATGCTTATGGCTACACCTTC. This translates into CASYDRDAYGYTF.

In DNA form, the CDR3 reads TGTGCCAGCAGCCCGGGGCTCACTAACTATGGCTACACCTTC. It yields the protein CASSPGLTNYGYTF. This sequence joins TRBV9 and TRBJ1-2, with D tentatively TRBD1 (5 bases). Per the germline V gene, CDR1 is SGDLS and CDR2 is YYNGEE. This CDR3 has 14 amino acids. Trimming left V 4 bases short and J 0 bases short, with 10 bases between.